Sequencing of this T cell receptor (beta chain) was carried out in a study of blood T cell repertoires in COVID-19 (dated by TCRdb to about 2020). In terms of the full investigation: Collaborator samples came from the United States, Italy and Spain and covered acute and convalescent phases of COVID-19. The material from the prospective study consisted of cDNA or gDNA derived from T cells, B-cell-depleted T cells, or PBMCs. Subjects who had been exposed to COVID-19, were actively infected with it, or had recovered from it provided the deeply sampled blood TCRbeta repertoires that made up the dataset. The repertoires were released in a freely available public database intended as a resource for research on the immune response to SARS-CoV-2. Samples were obtained from the ongoing ImmuneRACE study (first 160 participants) and from about 1,300 subjects provided by 6 global collaborators. A de-identified subject ID, COVID-19 status, age in years and sex were almost always included in the sample metadata. Where available, HLA class I and class II types were taken from metadata supplied by the sample provider and were not determined by assay-based typing.

One collaborating source in Seattle enrolled patients while the patients were actively infected and followed the patients over time throughout the course of disease. Collaborating institutions collected whole blood in K2EDTA tubes following their own protocols. For TCRbeta analysis, collaborator samples were shipped as frozen whole blood, as isolated PBMCs, or as DNA extracted from either sample type. TCRbeta CDR3 regions were amplified from genomic DNA by means of the immunoSEQ Assay, a bias-controlled multiplex PCR. Under the source paper's analysis protocol: Nucleated cell counts per sample were estimated from amplification of reference gene primers within the assay. To quantify the absolute abundance of each unique TCRbeta CDR3 rearrangement, sequence reads were collapsed and filtered. For each sample, productive Simpson clonality was calculated as the square root of Simpson's diversity index across productive rearrangements. In its TCRdb copy, this immuneACCESS table keeps in-frame sequences only and misses some clones. Where compared with another copy, unresolved V genes explain less than half of these, and the others have no known cause. The DNA gave D and trimming, while V, J and clone size come from that table. Recorded for this sample are 150,000 to 200,000 clones; 79% of them occurred a single time. The biggest ten clones account for 7.5% to 8.5% of the sample.

Notes on this clone: What antigen it recognizes has not been identified. Nothing much larger sits one base from this clone, and base qualities are not available.

What the work shows at the level of the full study, not this receptor alone: Clinical and demographic metadata were provided uncurated, with the amount varying by source and participant.

Germline trimming: 2 bases from V, 1 base from J; junction bases outside gene matches: 6. According to the germline V gene, CDR1 reads SGHVS and CDR2 reads FNYEAQ. The CDR3 goes from the cysteine to the phenylalanine over 18 residues. Solely the CDR3 DNA is kept, with 54 bases framed from the first base. The rearrangement combines TRBV7-6 with TRBJ2-3; 13 central bases correspond to TRBD2. This receptor was obtained from a woman aged 60-70 years with COVID-19, enrolled during active disease. Sequencing was done on a sample of peripheral blood. The DNA reads TGTGCCAGCAGCTTAACTAGCGGGGGGGCTTGGGGCACAGATACGCAGTATTTT. This sequence encodes CASSLTSGGAWGTDTQYF. The entire variable domain, with the stretches around the CDR3 drawn from the reference TRBV7-6 and TRBJ2-3 proteins, is GAGVSQSPRYKVTKRGQDVALRCDPISGHVSLYWYRQALGQGPEFLTYFNYEAQQDKSGLPNDRFSAERPEGSISTLTIQRTEQRDSAMYRCASSLTSGGAWGTDTQYFGPGTRLTVL.